The 12 T cell receptor beta chains given below trace back to one sample, sequenced in a study of shared clonotypes between healthy human individuals. Terminally differentiated effector memory CD45RA+ cells were excluded by CCR7 positive selection of CD45RO-negative cells. The protocol was immunoSEQ multiplex PCR, while the TCRdb copy is restricted to in-frame clones and leaves out a portion. The table records more than 500,000 clones, 95% of them present only once. The sample taken for sequencing was naive CD8+ T cells sorted from blood. These receptors were collected from a woman aged 25 to 39 in good health.

The chain joins TRBV20-1 to TRBJ2-3; D gene uncertain. The ends were cut back, 3 bases at V and 10 bases at J, with 8 bases in the middle. Germline V gene data show CDR1 as DFQATT and CDR2 as SNEGSKA (reference sequence). CDR3 length: 10 amino acids. CDR3 DNA: TGCAGTGCTAGGGATGGATCGCAGTATTTT. It codes for CSARDGSQYF.

The genes are TRBV27 and TRBJ2-7; 8 positions agree with TRBD1. V shed 5 bases, J shed 6 bases, and the junction held 12 bases outside the gene matches. The CDR3 is made up of 15 amino acids. Germline V gene sequence: CDR1 MNHEY, CDR2 SMNVEV (reference sequence). The CDR3 is CASSATGTGSGEQYF. The CDR3 DNA reads TGTGCCAGCAGTGCTACCGGGACAGGATCGGGCGAGCAGTACTTC.

The chain combines TRBV6-5 with TRBJ1-1; D not certain. Germline V lookup: CDR1 MNHEY, CDR2 SVGAGI. The CDR3 extends over 15 amino acids. V was shortened by 3 bases and J by 4 bases, with 15 bases between the two germline ends. CDR3 DNA: TGTGCCAGCAGTTATGATCATGCGAGTAGCACTGAAGCTTTCTTT. Its translation is CASSYDHASSTEAFF.

J is TRBJ1-1 and V is TRBV6-5; D is uncertain. The CDR3 has 14 residues. Per germline, CDR1 MNHEY and CDR2 SVGAGI. The V and J ends lost 0 bases and 3 bases respectively, with 8 bases between them. In DNA form, the CDR3 reads TGTGCCAGCAGTTACTCAGAGGGTTACACTGAAGCTTTCTTT. The encoded protein is CASSYSEGYTEAFF.

J is TRBJ1-1 and V is TRBV2; maybe TRBD1 (6 bases). Trimming took off 6 bases at V and 3 bases at J, with 11 bases between the two ends. CDR1 is SNHLY and CDR2 is FYNNEI in the germline V gene. The CDR3 sequence is 13 residues long. The CDR3 sequence is CASRATGYTEAFF. The CDR3 DNA reads as TGTGCCAGCAGAGCAACAGGGTACACTGAAGCTTTCTTT.

V is TRBV28 and J is TRBJ2-7; weak D call: TRBD2 (6 bases). Trimming stripped 10 bases from V and 3 bases from J, with 16 bases between. Germline V gives CDR1 MDHEN, CDR2 SYDVKM. The CDR3 spans 13 residues. CDR3 in DNA: TGTGCCACCACGGCCCCCGGGGGCTACGAGCAGTACTTC. Translating gives CATTAPGGYEQYF.

The CDR3 is CASSLGQRGGYTF. CDR3 nucleotides: TGTGCCAGCAGTTTAGGGCAACGAGGGGGCTACACCTTC. This sequence joins TRBV28 and TRBJ1-2, with no clear D. The length of the CDR3 is 13 residues. Germline CDR1 reads MDHEN; CDR2 reads SYDVKM. Trimming shortened V by 2 bases and J by 8 bases, and 12 bases separated the two germline ends.

This clone was seen a single time. The chain has TRBV13 and TRBJ1-2, with D unclear. Per germline, CDR1 PRHDT and CDR2 FYEKMQ (reference sequence). V was pared by 4 bases and J by 6 bases, with 9 bases between. The CDR3 has 12 residues. CDR3 sequence: CASSSEPDGYTF. The CDR3 DNA is TGTGCCAGCAGCTCAGAGCCTGATGGCTACACCTTC.

The V call is TRBV9, the J call TRBJ2-3, with D hard to call. CDR1 is SGDLS and CDR2 is YYNGEE in the germline V gene. V was trimmed by 4 bases and J by 3 bases, leaving 9 bases between them. The length of the CDR3 is 13 residues. The CDR3 bases are TGTGCCAGCAGCAAACTAAGAACAGATACGCAGTATTTT. Encoded protein: CASSKLRTDTQYF.

This clone was seen once. The V call is TRBV28, the J call TRBJ2-7; possible D gene TRBD1, 6 bases. The CDR3 is 11 amino acids. Trimming removed 3 bases from V and 7 bases from J, with 7 bases in between. Germline values: CDR1 MDHEN, CDR2 SYDVKM. CDR3 coding DNA: TGTGCCAGCAGTTTCCAGGGGGAGCAGTACTTC. Protein: CASSFQGEQYF.

The chain employs TRBV5-4 and TRBJ2-7, with 11 bases that match TRBD2. This CDR3 has 16 amino acids. Germline trimming cut 4 bases from V and 3 bases from J; bases unmatched to any gene: 9. CDR1 is SGHNT, CDR2 YYREEE, per germline (reference sequence). The CDR3 is CASSVPLAGGVYEQYF. The CDR3 bases are TGTGCCAGCAGCGTCCCGCTAGCGGGAGGAGTCTACGAGCAGTACTTC.

The genes are TRBV13 and TRBJ1-6; D not resolved. The CDR3 contains 12 residues. Germline V lookup: CDR1 PRHDT, CDR2 FYEKMQ (reference sequence). Deletions cut 1 base from V and 7 bases from J, with 2 bases between. The CDR3 is CASSLENSPLHF. The CDR3 DNA reads as TGTGCCAGCAGCTTAGAAAATTCACCCCTCCACTTT.